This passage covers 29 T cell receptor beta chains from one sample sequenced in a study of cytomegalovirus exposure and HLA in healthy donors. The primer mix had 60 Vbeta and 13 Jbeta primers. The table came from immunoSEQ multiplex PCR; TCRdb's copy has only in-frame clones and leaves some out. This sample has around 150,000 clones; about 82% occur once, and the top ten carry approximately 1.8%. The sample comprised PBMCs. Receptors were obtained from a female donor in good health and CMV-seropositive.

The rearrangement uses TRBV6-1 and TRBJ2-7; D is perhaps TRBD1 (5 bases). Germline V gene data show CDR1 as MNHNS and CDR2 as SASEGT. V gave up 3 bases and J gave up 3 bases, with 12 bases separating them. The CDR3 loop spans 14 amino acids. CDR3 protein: CASSDPDSNYEQYF. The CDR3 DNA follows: TGTGCCAGCAGTGATCCCGACAGCAACTACGAGCAGTACTTC.

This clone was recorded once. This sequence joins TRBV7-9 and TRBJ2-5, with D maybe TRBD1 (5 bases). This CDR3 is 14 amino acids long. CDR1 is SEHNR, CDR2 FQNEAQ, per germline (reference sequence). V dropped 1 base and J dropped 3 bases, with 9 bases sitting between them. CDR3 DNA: TGTGCCAGCAGCTTAGGGGGCAGGGAAGAGACCCAGTACTTC. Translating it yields CASSLGGREETQYF. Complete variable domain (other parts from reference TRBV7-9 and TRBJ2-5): DTGVSQNPRHKITKRGQNVTFRCDPISEHNRLYWYRQTLGQGPEFLTYFQNEAQLEKSRLLSDRFSAERPKGSFSTLEIQRTEQGDSAMYLCASSLGGREETQYFGPGTRLLVL.

CDR3 sequence: CASRGGDSYEQYF. The DNA for the CDR3 is TGTGCCAGCAGGGGCGGGGACTCCTACGAGCAGTACTTC. V usage is TRBV6-5 and J usage is TRBJ2-7, with D possibly being TRBD2 (6 bases). The CDR3 is 13 residues long. Trimming shortened V by 6 bases and J by 0 bases, and 9 bases separated the two germline ends. Germline V gene sequence: CDR1 MNHEY, CDR2 SVGAGI.

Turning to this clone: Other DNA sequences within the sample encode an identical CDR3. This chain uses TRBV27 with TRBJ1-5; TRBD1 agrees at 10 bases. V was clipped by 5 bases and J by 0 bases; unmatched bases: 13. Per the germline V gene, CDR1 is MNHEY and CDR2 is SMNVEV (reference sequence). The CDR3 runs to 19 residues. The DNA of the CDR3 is TGTGCCAGCAGTCCTCGACGGACAGGGGGTCAAGATAGCAATCAGCCCCAGCATTTT. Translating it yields CASSPRRTGGQDSNQPQHF.

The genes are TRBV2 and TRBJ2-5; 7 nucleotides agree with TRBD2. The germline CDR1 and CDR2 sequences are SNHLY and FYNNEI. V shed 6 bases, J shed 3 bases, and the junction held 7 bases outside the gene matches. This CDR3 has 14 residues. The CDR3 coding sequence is TGTGCCAGCAGCGAGTGGGGGGGGGAAGAGACCCAGTACTTC. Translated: CASSEWGGEETQYF.

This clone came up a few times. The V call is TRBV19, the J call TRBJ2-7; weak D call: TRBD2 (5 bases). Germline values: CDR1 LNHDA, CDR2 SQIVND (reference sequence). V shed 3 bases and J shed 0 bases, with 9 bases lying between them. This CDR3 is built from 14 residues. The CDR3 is CASSMVGSSYEQYF. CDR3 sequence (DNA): TGTGCCAGTAGTATGGTTGGGAGCTCCTACGAGCAGTACTTC.

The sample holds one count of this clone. CDR3 sequence: CASSTQDRTYEQYF. The DNA of the CDR3 is TGTGCCAGTAGTACCCAGGACAGGACCTACGAGCAGTACTTC. The chain recombines TRBV19 with TRBJ2-7, with 7 bases fitting TRBD1. The length of the CDR3 is 14 residues. V lost 4 bases and J lost 2; bases outside the gene matches: 5. Germline V gives CDR1 LNHDA, CDR2 SQIVND (reference sequence).

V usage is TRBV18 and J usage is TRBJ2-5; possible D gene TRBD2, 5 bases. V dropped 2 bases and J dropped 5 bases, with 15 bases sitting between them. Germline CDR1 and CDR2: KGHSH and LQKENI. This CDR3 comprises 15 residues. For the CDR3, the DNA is TGTGCCAGCTCACCAACAAACGGGAAGGCGGAGACCCAGTACTTC. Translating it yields CASSPTNGKAETQYF.

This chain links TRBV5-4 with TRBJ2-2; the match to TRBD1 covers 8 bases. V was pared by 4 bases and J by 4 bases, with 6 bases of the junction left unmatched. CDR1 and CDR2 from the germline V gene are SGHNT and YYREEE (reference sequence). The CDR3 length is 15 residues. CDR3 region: CASSPRQGITGELFF. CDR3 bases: TGTGCCAGCAGCCCCCGACAGGGGATCACCGGGGAGCTGTTTTTT.

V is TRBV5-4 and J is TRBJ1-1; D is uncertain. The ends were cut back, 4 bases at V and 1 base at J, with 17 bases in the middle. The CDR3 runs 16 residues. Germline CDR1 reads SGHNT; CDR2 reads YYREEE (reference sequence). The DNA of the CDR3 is TGTGCCAGCAGCGCCCCTTCCCGGGAAGAGAACACTGAAGCTTTCTTT. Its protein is CASSAPSREENTEAFF.

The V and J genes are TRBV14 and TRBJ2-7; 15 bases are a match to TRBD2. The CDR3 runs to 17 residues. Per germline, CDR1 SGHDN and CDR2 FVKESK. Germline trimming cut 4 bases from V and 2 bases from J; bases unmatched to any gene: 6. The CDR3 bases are TGTGCCAGCAGCCGAATCTGGACTAGCGGGGGGGCCTACGAGCAGTACTTC. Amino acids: CASSRIWTSGGAYEQYF. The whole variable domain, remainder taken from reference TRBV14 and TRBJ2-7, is EAGVTQFPSHSVIEKGQTVTLRCDPISGHDNLYWYRRVMGKEIKFLLHFVKESKQDESGMPNNRFLAERTGGTYSTLKVQPAELEDSGVYFCASSRIWTSGGAYEQYFGPGTRLTVT.

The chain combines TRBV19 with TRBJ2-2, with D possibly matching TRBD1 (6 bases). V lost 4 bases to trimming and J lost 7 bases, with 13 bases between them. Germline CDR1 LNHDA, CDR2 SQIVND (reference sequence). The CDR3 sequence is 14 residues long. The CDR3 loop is CASSTVQGVGELFF. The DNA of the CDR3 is TGTGCCAGTAGTACCGTACAGGGTGTCGGGGAGCTGTTTTTT.

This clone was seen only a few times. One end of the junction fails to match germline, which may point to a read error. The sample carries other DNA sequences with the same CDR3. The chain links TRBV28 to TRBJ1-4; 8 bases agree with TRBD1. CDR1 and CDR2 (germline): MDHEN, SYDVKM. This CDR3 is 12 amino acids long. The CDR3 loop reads CASDRGNEKLFF. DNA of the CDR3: TGCGCCAGCGACAGGGGTAATGAAAAACTGTTTTTT.

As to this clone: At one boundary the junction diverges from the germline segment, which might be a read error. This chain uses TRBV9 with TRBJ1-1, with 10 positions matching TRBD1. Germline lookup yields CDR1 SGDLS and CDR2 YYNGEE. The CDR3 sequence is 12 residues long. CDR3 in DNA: TGTGCCAGCAGCGCGGACAGGGGGGTTGCTCTCTTT. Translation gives CASSADRGVALF.

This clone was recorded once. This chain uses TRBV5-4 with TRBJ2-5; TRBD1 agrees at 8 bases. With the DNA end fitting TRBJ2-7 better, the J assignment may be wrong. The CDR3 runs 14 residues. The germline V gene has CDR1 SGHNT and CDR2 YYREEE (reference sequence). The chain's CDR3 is CASSPLGQAGEQYF. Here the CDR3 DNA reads TGTGCCAGCAGCCCCCTGGGACAGGCGGGCGAGCAGTACTTC.

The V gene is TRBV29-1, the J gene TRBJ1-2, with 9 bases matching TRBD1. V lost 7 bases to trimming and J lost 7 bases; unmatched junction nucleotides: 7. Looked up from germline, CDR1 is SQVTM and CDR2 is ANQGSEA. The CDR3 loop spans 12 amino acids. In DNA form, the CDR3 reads TGCAGCGAGAGGGGACAGGGCGGTGGCTACACCTTC. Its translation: CSERGQGGGYTF.

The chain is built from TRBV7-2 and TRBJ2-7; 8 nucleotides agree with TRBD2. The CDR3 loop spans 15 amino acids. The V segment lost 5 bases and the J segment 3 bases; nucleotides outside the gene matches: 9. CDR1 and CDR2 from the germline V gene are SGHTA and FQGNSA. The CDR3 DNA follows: TGTGCCAGCAGCACCGGGACTAGTCCATTCTACGAGCAGTACTTC. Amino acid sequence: CASSTGTSPFYEQYF.

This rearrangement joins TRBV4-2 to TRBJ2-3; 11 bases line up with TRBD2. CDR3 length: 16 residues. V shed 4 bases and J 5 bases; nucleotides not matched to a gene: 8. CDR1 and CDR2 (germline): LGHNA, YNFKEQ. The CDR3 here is CASSRSGGASIDTQYF. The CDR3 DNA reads TGTGCCAGCAGCCGTAGCGGGGGGGCCTCGATAGATACGCAGTATTTT.

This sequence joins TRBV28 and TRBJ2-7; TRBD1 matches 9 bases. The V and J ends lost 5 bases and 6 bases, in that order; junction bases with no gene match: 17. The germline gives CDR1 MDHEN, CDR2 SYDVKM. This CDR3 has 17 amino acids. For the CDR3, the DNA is TGTGCCAGCAGTACGACCGGACAGGGGACCGTACCCTTCGAGCAGTACTTC. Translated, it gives CASSTTGQGTVPFEQYF.

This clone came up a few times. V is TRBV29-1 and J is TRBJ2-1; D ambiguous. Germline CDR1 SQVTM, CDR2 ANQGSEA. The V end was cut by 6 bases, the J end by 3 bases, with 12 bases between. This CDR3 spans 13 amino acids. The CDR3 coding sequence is TGCAGCGTCTACCTTTCCAACTACAATGAGCAGTTCTTC. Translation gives CSVYLSNYNEQFF.

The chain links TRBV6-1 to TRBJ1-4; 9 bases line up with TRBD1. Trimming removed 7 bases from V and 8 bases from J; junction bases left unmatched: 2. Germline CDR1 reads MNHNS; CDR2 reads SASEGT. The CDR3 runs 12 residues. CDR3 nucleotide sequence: TGTGCCAGCACCGACAGGGGGGAAAAACTGTTTTTT. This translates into CASTDRGEKLFF.

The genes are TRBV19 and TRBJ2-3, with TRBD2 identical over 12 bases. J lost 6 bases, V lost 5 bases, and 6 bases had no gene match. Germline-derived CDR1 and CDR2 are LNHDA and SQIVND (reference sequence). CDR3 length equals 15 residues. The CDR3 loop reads CASSSGTSGWDTQYF. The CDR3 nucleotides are TGTGCCAGTAGTTCCGGGACTAGCGGGTGGGATACGCAGTATTTT.

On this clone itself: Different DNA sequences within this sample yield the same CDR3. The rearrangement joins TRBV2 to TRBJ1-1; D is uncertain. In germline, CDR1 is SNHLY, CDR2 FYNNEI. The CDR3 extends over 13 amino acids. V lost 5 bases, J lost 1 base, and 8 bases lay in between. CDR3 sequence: CASSSSGNTEAFF. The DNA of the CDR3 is TGTGCCAGCAGTTCTTCAGGGAACACTGAAGCTTTCTTT.

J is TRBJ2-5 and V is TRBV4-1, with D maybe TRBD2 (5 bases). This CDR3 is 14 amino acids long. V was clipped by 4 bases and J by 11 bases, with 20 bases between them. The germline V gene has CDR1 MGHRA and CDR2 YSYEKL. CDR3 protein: CASSPAGSPVEQYF. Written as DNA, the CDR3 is TGCGCCAGCAGCCCCGCGGGCTCCCCTGTGGAGCAGTACTTC.

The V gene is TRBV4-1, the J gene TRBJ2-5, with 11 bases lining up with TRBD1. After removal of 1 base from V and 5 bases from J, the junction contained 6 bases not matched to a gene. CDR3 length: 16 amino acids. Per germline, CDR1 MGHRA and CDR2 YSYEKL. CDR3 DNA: TGCGCCAGCAGCCAAGGGACAGGGGGCGCGATGGAGACCCAGTACTTC. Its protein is CASSQGTGGAMETQYF.

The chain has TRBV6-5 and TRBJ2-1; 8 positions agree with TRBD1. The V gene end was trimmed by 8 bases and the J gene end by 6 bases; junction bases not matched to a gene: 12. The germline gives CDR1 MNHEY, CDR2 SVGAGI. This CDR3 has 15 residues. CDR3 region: CASLETGGGRNEQFF. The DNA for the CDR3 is TGTGCCAGCCTCGAAACAGGGGGAGGTCGCAATGAGCAGTTCTTC.

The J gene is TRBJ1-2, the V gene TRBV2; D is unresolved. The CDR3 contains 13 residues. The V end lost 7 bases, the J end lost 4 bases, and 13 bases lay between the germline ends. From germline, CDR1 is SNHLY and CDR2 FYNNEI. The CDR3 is CASMLTRRYGYTF. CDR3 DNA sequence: TGTGCCAGCATGCTGACACGCCGCTATGGCTACACCTTC.

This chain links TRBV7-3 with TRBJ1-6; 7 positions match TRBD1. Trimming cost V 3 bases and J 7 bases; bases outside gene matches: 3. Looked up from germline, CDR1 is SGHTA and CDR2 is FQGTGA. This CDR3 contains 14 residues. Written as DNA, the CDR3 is TGTGCCAGCAGCTTGGGGACAGAGAATTCACCCCTCCACTTT. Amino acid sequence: CASSLGTENSPLHF. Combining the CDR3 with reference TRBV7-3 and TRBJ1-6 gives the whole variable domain GAGVSQTPSNKVTEKGKYVELRCDPISGHTALYWYRQSLGQGPEFLIYFQGTGAADDSGLPNDRFFAVRPEGSVSTLKIQRTERGDSAVYLCASSLGTENSPLHFGNGTRLTVT.

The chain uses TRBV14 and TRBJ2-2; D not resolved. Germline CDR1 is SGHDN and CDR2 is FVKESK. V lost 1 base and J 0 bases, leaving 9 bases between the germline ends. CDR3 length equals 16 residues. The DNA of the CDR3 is TGTGCCAGCAGCCAAGTAAGGCTAGCGAACACCGGGGAGCTGTTTTTT. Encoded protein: CASSQVRLANTGELFF.